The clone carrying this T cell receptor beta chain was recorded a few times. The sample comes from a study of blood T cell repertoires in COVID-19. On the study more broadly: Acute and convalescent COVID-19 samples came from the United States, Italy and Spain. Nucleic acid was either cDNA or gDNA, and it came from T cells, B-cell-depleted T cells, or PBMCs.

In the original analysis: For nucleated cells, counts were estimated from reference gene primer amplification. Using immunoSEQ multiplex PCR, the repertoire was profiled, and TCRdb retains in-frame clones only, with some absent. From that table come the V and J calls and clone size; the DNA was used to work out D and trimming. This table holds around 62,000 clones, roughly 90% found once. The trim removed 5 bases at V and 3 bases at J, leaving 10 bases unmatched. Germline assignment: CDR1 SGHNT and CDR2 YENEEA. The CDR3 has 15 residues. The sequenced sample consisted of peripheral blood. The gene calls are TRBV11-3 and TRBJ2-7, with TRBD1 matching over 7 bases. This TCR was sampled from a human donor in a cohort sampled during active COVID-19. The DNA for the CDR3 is TGTGCCAGCAGCCAAGGGCCTCAGGGGGTCTACGAGCAGTACTTC. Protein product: CASSQGPQGVYEQYF.